Each of the 10 T cell receptor beta chains below was sequenced from the same sample in a study of technical replicates of blood from a few donors. TCRdb's table, derived via immunoSEQ multiplex PCR, lists solely in-frame clones and lacks some. Of tens of thousands of clones in the sample, roughly 90% were seen once. The sample taken for sequencing was PBMCs. The source of these receptors is a human donor in good health. Some clones in this sample may be carry-over from other donors' samples.

This clone was detected only a few times. The chain links TRBV29-1 to TRBJ2-2, with TRBD2 matching 14 bases. The CDR3 is 17 residues long. The germline CDR1 and CDR2 sequences are SQVTM and ANQGSEA. V was pared by 6 bases and J by 4 bases, with 10 bases of the junction left unmatched. The CDR3 loop reads CSVTGTSGRGSTGELFF. CDR3 sequence (DNA): TGCAGCGTCACTGGGACTAGCGGGAGAGGAAGCACCGGGGAGCTGTTTTTT.

V gene TRBV7-3 combines with J gene TRBJ2-2; 7 nucleotides line up with TRBD1. Germline V lookup: CDR1 SGHTA, CDR2 FQGTGA. This CDR3 comprises 14 residues. The trim removed 5 bases at V and 3 bases at J, leaving 3 bases unmatched. Here the CDR3 DNA reads TGTGCCAGCAGCCGGCAGGGGGACACCGGGGAGCTGTTTTTT. Amino acid sequence: CASSRQGDTGELFF. Supplemented by reference TRBV7-3 and TRBJ2-2, the full variable domain reads GAGVSQTPSNKVTEKGKYVELRCDPISGHTALYWYRQSLGQGPEFLIYFQGTGAADDSGLPNDRFFAVRPEGSVSTLKIQRTERGDSAVYLCASSRQGDTGELFFGEGSRLTVL.

The chain is built from TRBV13 and TRBJ2-7; tentative D call: TRBD1 (5 bases). The CDR3 loop spans 16 amino acids. Germline CDR1 reads PRHDT; CDR2 reads FYEKMQ (reference sequence). Trimming stripped 5 bases from V and 0 bases from J, with 17 bases between. The CDR3 region is CASSPLGESPSYEQYF. CDR3 sequence (DNA): TGTGCCAGCAGCCCCCTAGGGGAAAGCCCCTCCTACGAGCAGTACTTC.

This clone has more than one count but fewer than ten. The chain couples TRBV5-6 to TRBJ2-1, with TRBD2 as a possible D gene (6 bases). CDR1 and CDR2 (germline): SGHDT, YYEEEE. This CDR3 is 18 amino acids long. Trimming pared 3 bases from V and 4 bases from J, leaving 23 bases between. In DNA form, the CDR3 reads TGTGCCAGCAGCTCGGGTGGAGGGCTTGGGCAAAGTTACAATGAGCAGTTCTTC. Translating gives CASSSGGGLGQSYNEQFF.

The rearrangement joins TRBV13 to TRBJ2-5; D gene ambiguous. Trimming removed 2 bases at V and 5 bases at J, with 6 bases between. This CDR3 is built from 12 residues. Germline CDR1 is PRHDT and CDR2 is FYEKMQ (reference sequence). CDR3 sequence: CASSLMQETQYF. The CDR3 nucleotides are TGTGCCAGCAGCTTAATGCAGGAGACCCAGTACTTC.

This chain joins TRBV7-6 and TRBJ2-5; D is possibly TRBD1 (5 bases). The CDR3 extends over 15 amino acids. The germline CDR1 and CDR2 sequences are SGHVS and FNYEAQ. Trimming removed 4 bases from V and 4 bases from J, with 16 bases in between. The CDR3: CASSSTAHRGETQYF. CDR3 coding DNA: TGTGCCAGCAGCTCCACGGCCCATAGGGGAGAGACCCAGTACTTC.

The chain combines TRBV5-4 with TRBJ2-7, with D maybe TRBD2 (6 bases). CDR1 is SGHNT and CDR2 is YYREEE in the germline V gene (reference sequence). This CDR3 comprises 14 residues. The V end lost 4 bases, the J end lost 2 bases, and 13 bases lay between the germline ends. CDR3 sequence reads: CASSKEPSAYEQYF. The CDR3 coding sequence is TGTGCCAGCAGCAAGGAGCCTAGCGCCTACGAGCAGTACTTC.

The chain joins TRBV6-5 to TRBJ2-5; tentatively, D is TRBD2 (6 bases). The CDR3 contains 14 residues. Germline loops: CDR1 MNHEY, CDR2 SVGAGI. Trimming took off 5 bases at V and 5 bases at J, with 15 bases between the two ends. The CDR3 reads CASSPPGTLETQYF. The CDR3 bases are TGTGCCAGCAGTCCGCCCGGGACTTTGGAGACCCAGTACTTC.

The V call is TRBV19, the J call TRBJ2-7; the match to TRBD1 covers 7 bases. Germline assignment: CDR1 LNHDA and CDR2 SQIVND (reference sequence). This CDR3 is 11 amino acids long. V trimming: 5 bases; J trimming: 5 bases; junction bases outside the gene matches: 0. For the CDR3, the DNA is TGTGCCAGTAGTGACAGGGACGAGCAGTACTTC. It specifies CASSDRDEQYF. Full variable domain (remainder filled in from reference TRBV19 and TRBJ2-7): DGGITQSPKYLFRKEGQNVTLSCEQNLNHDAMYWYRQDPGQGLRLIYYSQIVNDFQKGDIAEGYSVSREKKESFPLTVTSAQKNPTAFYLCASSDRDEQYFGPGTRLTVT.

The chain couples TRBV10-3 to TRBJ2-7, with TRBD1 matching over 8 bases. The germline gives CDR1 ENHRY, CDR2 SYGVKD. V dropped 8 bases and J dropped 2; count of bases not matched to a gene: 11. The CDR3 loop spans 15 amino acids. The CDR3 DNA reads as TGTGCCATCCTTGAAGGGACAGGTCACCCCTACGAGCAGTACTTC. Encoded protein: CAILEGTGHPYEQYF.